These T cell receptor beta chains were read from a single sample in a study of blood T cell repertoires in COVID-19. Some clones are missing from TCRdb's copy, which holds only in-frame ones; the method was immunoSEQ multiplex PCR. The sample consists of under 200,000 clones, around 90% of them appearing once. Sequencing was done on a sample of PBMCs or T cells enriched from blood (not recorded which). These receptors were taken from a young woman who had recovered from COVID-19. CDR3s include the opening cysteine and the closing phenylalanine or tryptophan. Each record gives: V gene, D gene, clone size, CDR3 length, J gene, CDR3 DNA, CDR3 protein. The D gene is left open where the match is weak. A row's size may be missing; if present it is once, few, many or a size class.

TRBV28	.	once	18	TRBJ2-5	TGTGCCAGCAGTTTATTCAAGCAGGGGTTGGGGGTCCGGGAGACCCAGTACTTC	CASSLFKQGLGVRETQYF
TRBV2	.	.	14	TRBJ1-1	TGTGCCAGCAGTGAAATTGAGGGAACAGGGGAAGCTTTCTTT	CASSEIEGTGEAFF
TRBV14	.	.	13	TRBJ2-1	TGTGCCAGCAGCCAAGTTAGCCTTGGTGAGCAGTTCTTC	CASSQVSLGEQFF
TRBV5-1	.	many	15	TRBJ1-2	TGCGCCAGTCTTCCAGGGGCCCTAGCTAACTATGGCTACACCTTC	CASLPGALANYGYTF
TRBV3-1/TRBV3-2	.	.	15	TRBJ1-2	TGTGCCAGCAGCCAAGACCGACGGGTGGTGGATGGCTACACCTTC	CASSQDRRVVDGYTF
TRBV28	.	.	14	TRBJ1-2	TGTGCCAGCAGTTTGGTTGACAGGCACTATGGCTACACCTTC	CASSLVDRHYGYTF
TRBV2	TRBD2	.	16	TRBJ2-5	TGTGCCAGCAGTGACCGGACTAGCGGGGAGGTTGAGACCCAGTACTTC	CASSDRTSGEVETQYF
TRBV2	.	.	15	TRBJ1-2	TGTGCCAGCAGTGACCAACAGGCGCGATACTATGGCTACACCTTC	CASSDQQARYYGYTF
TRBV29-1	.	.	13	TRBJ2-1	TGCAGCGTTTTAGGCCTAGCCCACAATGAGCAGTTCTTC	CSVLGLAHNEQFF
TRBV7-7	.	.	16	TRBJ2-6	TGTGCCAGCAGCTTAGTGCCGGGCTCTGGGGCCAACGTCCTGACTTTC	CASSLVPGSGANVLTF
TRBV9	.	.	14	TRBJ1-2	TGTGCCAGCAACACCCCACCAGGGGCCTATGGCTACACCTTC	CASNTPPGAYGYTF
TRBV6-5	.	few	15	TRBJ2-7	TGTGCCAGCAGTTACGGGGGGGGCGTAAGGAGCGAGCAGTACTTC	CASSYGGGVRSEQYF
TRBV25-1	.	.	12	TRBJ2-7	TGTGCCAGCAGTGATAACTCCTACGAGCAGTACTTC	CASSDNSYEQYF
TRBV25-1	.	.	17	TRBJ1-6	TGTGCCAGCAGTGAAACCCGACAGTACTCCTATAATTCACCCCTCCACTTT	CASSETRQYSYNSPLHF
TRBV6-5	.	once	15	TRBJ1-3	TGTGCCAGCAGTCCGAACAGGGATCCTGGAAACACCATATATTTT	CASSPNRDPGNTIYF
TRBV7-9	.	.	12	TRBJ1-5	TGTGCCAGCAGTTCCCCGCGAAGGCCCCAGCATTTT	CASSSPRRPQHF
TRBV7-9	.	.	16	TRBJ2-3	TGTGCCAGCAGCTTGGGGGCACAATATAGCACAGATACGCAGTATTTT	CASSLGAQYSTDTQYF
TRBV27	TRBD1	once	16	TRBJ1-1	TGTGCCAGCAGTTTCTTGGCAGGGGGAATGAACACTGAAGCTTTCTTT	CASSFLAGGMNTEAFF
TRBV4-1	TRBD2	.	16	TRBJ2-1	TGCGCCAGCAGCCAAGCCGCTAGCGGGGGAAGTAATGAGCAGTTCTTC	CASSQAASGGSNEQFF
TRBV11-2	TRBD1	.	15	TRBJ2-1	TGTGCCAGCAGCCTCAGGACAGGGGCCTACAATGAGCAGTTCTTC	CASSLRTGAYNEQFF
TRBV4-2	.	.	16	TRBJ1-4	TGTGCCAGCAGCCAAGGCCCAGGTCAGGGGAGCGAAAAACTGTTTTTT	CASSQGPGQGSEKLFF
TRBV30	.	.	12	TRBJ1-1	TGTGCCTGGAGTGATGTGGCAGCTGAAGCTTTCTTT	CAWSDVAAEAFF
TRBV11-2	TRBD1	.	15	TRBJ2-7	TGTGCCAGCAGCTTCGGAAGGACAGGGGACTACGAGCAGTACTTC	CASSFGRTGDYEQYF
TRBV6-5	.	.	12	TRBJ1-6	TGTGCCAGCAGTAGACAGAATTCACCCCTCCACTTT	CASSRQNSPLHF
TRBV28	TRBD1	.	13	TRBJ1-2	TGTGCCAGCAGTGATGACAGGGTGGATGGCTACACCTTC	CASSDDRVDGYTF
TRBV12-3/TRBV12-4	.	.	13	TRBJ2-1	TGTGCCAGCAGTCGGTACTCCCCGGGTGAGCAGTTCTTC	CASSRYSPGEQFF
TRBV12-3/TRBV12-4	.	.	13	TRBJ1-1	TGTGCCAGCAATCCCCAATTGAACACTGAAGCTTTCTTT	CASNPQLNTEAFF
TRBV30	.	.	17	TRBJ1-2	TGTGCCTGGAGTGTAGAGGTGCGGGGCCTGAGCAACTATGGCTACACCTTC	CAWSVEVRGLSNYGYTF
TRBV28	.	.	13	TRBJ2-4	TGTGCCAGCAGTTCGGGGGCCAAAAACATTCAGTACTTC	CASSSGAKNIQYF
TRBV28	.	.	12	TRBJ1-2	TGTGCCAGCAGTTGGGGCCCCGGGGGCTACACCTTC	CASSWGPGGYTF
TRBV10-1	TRBD1	.	13	TRBJ1-1	TGCGCCAGCAGTGAGTACAGGGGTTCTGAAGCTTTCTTT	CASSEYRGSEAFF
TRBV28	.	.	14	TRBJ1-3	TGTGCCAGCAGTTTATGGGGGGCCGGAAACACCATATATTTT	CASSLWGAGNTIYF
TRBV7-9	TRBD1	.	17	TRBJ1-5	TGTGCCAGCAGCGGGCCCGTCCAGGGGGTTTCCAATCAGCCCCAGCATTTT	CASSGPVQGVSNQPQHF
TRBV7-2	TRBD2	.	15	TRBJ2-7	TGTGCCAGCAGCTTCTTTAGCGGGGGGAACTACGAGCAGTACTTC	CASSFFSGGNYEQYF
TRBV6-5	TRBD1	.	15	TRBJ2-3	TGTGCCAGCAGTTCCGGACAGGGATACACAGATACGCAGTATTTT	CASSSGQGYTDTQYF
TRBV11-2	.	.	15	TRBJ1-2	TGTGCCAGCAGTATAACAGGGCGGGCTAACTATGGCTACACCTTC	CASSITGRANYGYTF
TRBV4-1	TRBD1	.	17	TRBJ1-6	TGCGCCAGCAGCCGGGAAGACAGGGGAACCTATAATTCACCCCTCCACTTT	CASSREDRGTYNSPLHF
TRBV29-1	.	.	11	TRBJ1-1	TGCAGCGTTGATCGGGGGTCTGAAGCTTTCTTT	CSVDRGSEAFF
TRBV19	TRBD1	.	13	TRBJ1-5	TGTGCCAGTAGTGGACAGGCCCAGGAGCCCCAGCATTTT	CASSGQAQEPQHF
TRBV5-1	.	.	15	TRBJ1-3	TGCGCCAGCAGCTTGGATGGGCGCTCTGGAAACACCATATATTTT	CASSLDGRSGNTIYF
TRBV7-9	.	.	14	TRBJ1-2	TGTGCCAGCAGCTCCCACCCCGCGGGCTATGGCTACACCTTC	CASSSHPAGYGYTF
TRBV10-2	.	.	12	TRBJ2-5	TGCGCCAGTGCCCAGGGGCAAGAGACCCAGTACTTC	CASAQGQETQYF
TRBV5-1	.	.	15	TRBJ1-1	TGCGCCAGCAGCTTGGTCAGGGGTTTGGACACTGAAGCTTTCTTT	CASSLVRGLDTEAFF
TRBV4-1	.	once	13	TRBJ2-2	TGCGCCAGCAGCCACCCCGCGGTCGGGGAGCTGTTTTTT	CASSHPAVGELFF
TRBV5-1	.	.	14	TRBJ1-1	TGCGCCAGCAGCTTGGACGCAGTGAACACTGAAGCTTTCTTT	CASSLDAVNTEAFF
TRBV9	.	.	16	TRBJ2-7	TGTGCCAGCAGCGCGACGAAGACACCCCCTTCCTACGAGCAGTACTTC	CASSATKTPPSYEQYF
TRBV10-2	TRBD1	.	13	TRBJ1-1	TGCGCCAGTACACAGGGGGCCCGAACTGAAGCTTTCTTT	CASTQGARTEAFF
TRBV5-1	.	.	13	TRBJ2-7	TGCGCCAGCAGCATCCTACAGGGTACCGAGCAGTACTTC	CASSILQGTEQYF
TRBV6-6	.	once	15	TRBJ2-2	TGTGCCAGCAGTGTCAGGGGGGATAACACCGGGGAGCTGTTTTTT	CASSVRGDNTGELFF
TRBV19	.	.	15	TRBJ1-5	TGTGCCAGTAGTCTGCGGGGCAGCTTAAATCAGCCCCAGCATTTT	CASSLRGSLNQPQHF
TRBV4-1	TRBD1	.	13	TRBJ2-7	TGCGCCTCCGGTGCCGGGACAGGGGGCGAGCAGTACTTC	CASGAGTGGEQYF